The 3 T cell receptor beta chains in this list originate from one sample, sequenced in a study of T cells in Graves' hyperthyroidism and ophthalmopathy. Authors of the study amplified TCR beta CDR3 regions from RNA transcripts. First-round RT-PCR targeting the TCR CDR3 was performed with the HTBI primer set. One entry per CDR3 protein, called by TCRdb with MiXCR from the multiplex PCR reads. The sample has hundreds of thousands of distinct CDR3 sequences, 16% seen once. The sample was blood. Receptors were obtained from a woman between 18 and 29 years old with Graves' hyperthyroidism.

This clonotype has more than one count but fewer than ten. A read error may be the cause here, since a much bigger clone is one base away. The genes are TRBV12-3 or TRBV12-4 and TRBJ1-2; tentatively, D is TRBD1 (5 bases). Trimming took off 8 bases at V and 1 base at J, with 23 bases between the two ends. This CDR3 has 17 amino acids. CDR3 sequence (DNA): TGTGCCAGCCGTCAGGTTGGGGGAGACCACTTTAACTATGGCTACACCTTC. It translates to CASRQVGGDHFNYGYTF.

In this sample, this clonotype turned up many times. The chain has TRBV20-1 and TRBJ1-1; the D gene is possibly TRBD1 (5 bases). The CDR3 length is 14 residues. Germline V lookup: CDR1 DFQATT, CDR2 SNEGSKA (reference sequence). The V end was cut by 1 base, the J end by 5 bases, with 14 bases between. The CDR3 here is CSARVGRAVTEAFF. CDR3 sequence (DNA): TGCAGTGCTAGAGTCGGCAGGGCCGTAACTGAAGCTTTCTTT.

The rearrangement links TRBV7-2 to TRBJ2-1; D is unresolved. Trimming left V 4 bases short and J 0 bases short, with 10 bases between. The CDR3 runs 15 residues. The germline gives CDR1 SGHTA, CDR2 FQGNSA. CDR3 nucleotides: TGTGCCAGCAGCTCCCCCGAAGGCTCCTACAATGAGCAGTTCTTC. It codes for CASSSPEGSYNEQFF.